The 9 T cell receptor beta chains in this list originate from one sample, sequenced in a study of blood T cell repertoires in COVID-19. Clones were read by immunoSEQ multiplex PCR, and TCRdb kept only the in-frame ones, dropping some. The repertoire holds around 46,000 clones, with 77% as singletons. The specimen sequenced was peripheral blood. These receptors all stem from a human donor with active or convalescent COVID-19. The donor label of this sample is uncertain.

This sequence joins TRBV10-3 and TRBJ2-1, with 9 bases fitting TRBD1. J gave up 1 base and V 8 bases, and 6 bases lay outside the gene matches. CDR3 length equals 15 residues. Germline values: CDR1 ENHRY, CDR2 SYGVKD. The CDR3 sequence: CAIDSGQGSYNEQFF. The CDR3 DNA follows: TGTGCCATCGATTCGGGACAGGGTTCCTACAATGAGCAGTTCTTC.

The rearrangement joins TRBV5-8 to TRBJ1-4, with D uncertain. The CDR3 runs 14 residues. V was cut by 0 bases and J by 7 bases, with 10 bases left in between. Looked up from germline, CDR1 is SGHTS and CDR2 is YDEGEE. The CDR3 nucleotides are TGTGCCAGCAGCTTGGGAGAGGGCAGTGAAAAACTGTTTTTT. Translation gives CASSLGEGSEKLFF.

This CDR3 reads CASSSNPTTSGRGNEQFF. The CDR3 DNA sequence: TGTGCCAGCAGCTCGAACCCTACGACTAGCGGGAGGGGTAATGAGCAGTTCTTC. The rearrangement links TRBV7-3 to TRBJ2-1, with 14 bases identical to TRBD2. CDR3 length: 18 residues. The trim removed 4 bases at V and 7 bases at J, leaving 12 bases unmatched. Germline CDR1 SGHTA, CDR2 FQGTGA.

The chain is built from TRBV27 and TRBJ2-4; no firm D call. From germline, CDR1 is MNHEY and CDR2 SMNVEV (reference sequence). Trimming removed 8 bases at V and 0 bases at J, with 11 bases between. This CDR3 comprises 14 residues. CDR3 loop: CASYFPVAKNIQYF. CDR3 DNA sequence: TGTGCCAGCTATTTCCCTGTAGCCAAAAACATTCAGTACTTC.

The J gene is TRBJ1-5, the V gene TRBV5-1; weak D call: TRBD1 (5 bases). Deletions cut 2 bases from V and 7 bases from J, with 16 bases between. This CDR3 is built from 15 residues. Germline V CDR1 and CDR2: SGHRS, YFSETQ. This chain's CDR3 is CASSLGVGLGQPQHF. CDR3 DNA sequence: TGCGCCAGCAGCTTAGGAGTGGGACTGGGGCAGCCCCAGCATTTT.

This chain links TRBV7-3 with TRBJ2-3, with 13 bases lining up with TRBD2. V lost 3 bases and J lost 6; bases outside the gene matches: 3. The CDR3 is made up of 15 amino acids. CDR1 is SGHTA and CDR2 is FQGTGA in the germline V gene. CDR3 nucleotides: TGTGCCAGCAGCTTGGGACTAGCGGGAAAGGATACGCAGTATTTT. Amino acids: CASSLGLAGKDTQYF.

The V call is TRBV19, the J call TRBJ1-6; D ambiguous. There are 16 residues in the CDR3. V lost 5 bases and J lost 3, with 14 bases in between. Germline V gives CDR1 LNHDA, CDR2 SQIVND (reference sequence). This CDR3 reads CASSARESGYNSPLHF. CDR3 DNA sequence: TGTGCCAGTAGTGCCCGGGAGTCCGGCTATAATTCACCCCTCCACTTT.

This sequence joins TRBV11-2 and TRBJ2-5; 12 bases are shared with TRBD2. Germline V gene data show CDR1 as SGHAT and CDR2 as FQNNGV. The CDR3 is 15 residues long. CDR3 nucleotides: TGTGCTTCGGGACTAGCGGGCTTTTACCAAGAGACCCAGTACTTC. Amino acid sequence: CASGLAGFYQETQYF. Complete variable domain (other parts from reference TRBV11-2 and TRBJ2-5): EAGVAQSPRYKIIEKRQSVAFWCNPISGHATLYWYQQILGQGPKLLIQFQNNGVVDDSQLPKDRFSAERLKGVDSTLKIQPAKLEDSAVYLCASGLAGFYQETQYFGPGTRLLVL.

This chain joins TRBV5-6 and TRBJ2-5; weak D call: TRBD2 (5 bases). Germline CDR1 and CDR2: SGHDT and YYEEEE. With 0 bases removed from V and 2 bases from J, the gap between germline ends came to 14 bases. The CDR3 runs to 16 residues. The CDR3 sequence: CASSLGGGRLQETQYF. The CDR3 DNA sequence: TGTGCCAGCAGCTTGGGTGGCGGGCGCTTGCAAGAGACCCAGTACTTC.